A selection of T cell receptor beta chains follows, all from one sample in a study of cytomegalovirus exposure and HLA in healthy donors. Assay: immunoSEQ multiplex PCR; the TCRdb copy retains only in-frame clones and omits some. This sample yields about 130,000 clones, of which approximately 80% are seen a single time; roughly a tenth belongs to the top ten. The sequenced sample consisted of PBMCs. Receptors were obtained from a man aged 25-45 years in good health and CMV-seropositive. The CDR3 runs from the conserved cysteine through the conserved F or W. D genes are given only for firm matches. Clone size is not always given. Where it is, it says once, few, many or a class for expanded clones.

>.|TRBJ2-7|.|TRBV2
TGTGCCAGCAGCAAGGACACAACCAACTACGAGCAGTACTTC
CASSKDTTNYEQYF
>.|TRBJ2-1|TRBD1|TRBV7-2
TGTGCCAGCAGCTGGACAGGGGACAATGAGCAGTTCTTC
CASSWTGDNEQFF
>.|TRBJ2-7|.|TRBV7-2
TGTGCCAGCAGCCCCGGGGACGAGCAGTACTTC
CASSPGDEQYF
>.|TRBJ2-2|.|TRBV9
TGTGCCAGCAGCGTCCGTTTCACCGGGGAGCTGTTTTTT
CASSVRFTGELFF
>.|TRBJ2-7|TRBD1|TRBV18
TGTGCCAGCTCACCGGTAGGGACAGGCCCCTACGAGCAGTACTTC
CASSPVGTGPYEQYF
>.|TRBJ2-3|TRBD2|TRBV5-6
TGTGCCAGCAGCCTAATGACTAGCGGAGATACGCAGTATTTT
CASSLMTSGDTQYF
>.|TRBJ2-1|.|TRBV27
TGTGCCAGCACCGACGGACTAGGGGGTCGTGAGCAGTTCTTC
CASTDGLGGREQFF
>.|TRBJ2-5|TRBD2|TRBV4-3
TGCGCCAGCAGCCAGGGGACTACCGGGCAAGAGACCCAGTACTTC
CASSQGTTGQETQYF
>.|TRBJ1-2|TRBD1|TRBV27
TGTGCCAGCAGTTCAAAGGACAGGGTTTTTAACTATGGCTACACCTTC
CASSSKDRVFNYGYTF
>.|TRBJ2-7|.|TRBV5-4
TGTGCCAGCAGCGCCGGGGAGACATACTACGAGCAGTACTTC
CASSAGETYYEQYF
>.|TRBJ2-7|.|TRBV7-9
TGTGCCAGCAGCCTAACAGGGTCCAGGGACGAGCAGTACTTC
CASSLTGSRDEQYF
>once|TRBJ2-7|TRBD1|TRBV7-9
TGTGCCAGCAGCTCGAACCGGGACAGGGGGACCTACGAGCAGTACTTC
CASSSNRDRGTYEQYF
>.|TRBJ2-5|TRBD2|TRBV7-3
TGTGCCAGCAGCTTACGCCCACCGGGACTAGCGGGAGGACCGGGGGAGACCCAGTACTTC
CASSLRPPGLAGGPGETQYF
>.|TRBJ1-2|TRBD1|TRBV27
TGTGCCAGCAGTTTTCGGACAGGGAATGGCTACACCTTC
CASSFRTGNGYTF
>.|TRBJ2-7|TRBD1|TRBV25-1
TGTGCCAGCAGGGGGACAGGGTCAAGCGAGCAGTACTTC
CASRGTGSSEQYF
>.|TRBJ2-7|.|TRBV10-3
TGTGCCATCGTCAGCGGCTACGAGCAGTACTTC
CAIVSGYEQYF
>once|TRBJ2-1|.|TRBV5-1
TGCGCCAGCAGCTTGACTCGTCAGGGTAATGAGCAGTTCTTC
CASSLTRQGNEQFF
>.|TRBJ1-4|TRBD1|TRBV4-3
TGCGCCAGCAGCCAACACCTCCCCGGGACAGTTAATGAAAAACTGTTTTTT
CASSQHLPGTVNEKLFF
>few|TRBJ1-1|.|TRBV5-6
TGTGCCAGCAGCTTGGGGACAGCCATCATGAACACTGAAGCTTTCTTT
CASSLGTAIMNTEAFF
>few|TRBJ2-2|.|TRBV27
TGTGCCAGCAGTTTAGTTTCAGGGAAAGCCGGGGAGCTGTTTTTT
CASSLVSGKAGELFF
>.|TRBJ2-7|TRBD2|TRBV5-1
TGCGCCAGCAGCGGGGCTAGCGGGAGTTTCTACGAGCAGTACTTC
CASSGASGSFYEQYF
>few|TRBJ1-2|.|TRBV5-5
TGTGCCAGCAGCCATCAAAGCCGCTATTTCTATGGCTACACCTTC
CASSHQSRYFYGYTF
>.|TRBJ2-1|.|TRBV27
TGTGCCAGCACCATAGCTAGTGGCAATGAGCAGTTCTTC
CASTIASGNEQFF